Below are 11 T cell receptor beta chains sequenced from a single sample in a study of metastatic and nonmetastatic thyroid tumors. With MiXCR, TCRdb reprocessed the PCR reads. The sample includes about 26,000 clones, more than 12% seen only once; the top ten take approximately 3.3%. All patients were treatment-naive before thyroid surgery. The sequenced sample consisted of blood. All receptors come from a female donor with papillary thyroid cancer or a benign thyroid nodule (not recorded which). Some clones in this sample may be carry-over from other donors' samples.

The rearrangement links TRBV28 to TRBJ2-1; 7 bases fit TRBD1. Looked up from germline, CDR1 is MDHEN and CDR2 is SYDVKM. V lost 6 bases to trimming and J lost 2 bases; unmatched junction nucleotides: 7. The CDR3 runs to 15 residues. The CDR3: CASRPGTVTYNEQFF. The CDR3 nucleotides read TGTGCCAGCAGACCCGGGACAGTTACCTACAATGAGCAGTTCTTC.

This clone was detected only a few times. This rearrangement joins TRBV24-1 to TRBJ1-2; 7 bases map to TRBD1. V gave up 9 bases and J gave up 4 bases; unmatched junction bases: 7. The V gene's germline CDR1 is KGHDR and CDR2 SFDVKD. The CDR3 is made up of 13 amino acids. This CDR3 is CATGGGGTYGYTF. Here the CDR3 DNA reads TGTGCCACCGGGGGAGGGGGCACCTATGGCTACACCTTC.

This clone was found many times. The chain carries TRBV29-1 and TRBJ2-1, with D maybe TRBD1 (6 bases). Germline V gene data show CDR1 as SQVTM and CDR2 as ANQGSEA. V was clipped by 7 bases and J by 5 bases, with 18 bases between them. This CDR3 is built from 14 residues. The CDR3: CSAKRGKGNNEQFF. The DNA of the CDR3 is TGCAGCGCCAAGAGGGGGAAGGGCAACAATGAGCAGTTCTTC.

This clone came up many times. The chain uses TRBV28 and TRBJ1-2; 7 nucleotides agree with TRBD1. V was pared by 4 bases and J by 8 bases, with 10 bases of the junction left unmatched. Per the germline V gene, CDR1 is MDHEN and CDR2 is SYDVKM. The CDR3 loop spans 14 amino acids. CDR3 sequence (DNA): TGTGCCAGCAGTTCAGGGACAGTCAGCAGGGGCTACACCTTC. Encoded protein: CASSSGTVSRGYTF.

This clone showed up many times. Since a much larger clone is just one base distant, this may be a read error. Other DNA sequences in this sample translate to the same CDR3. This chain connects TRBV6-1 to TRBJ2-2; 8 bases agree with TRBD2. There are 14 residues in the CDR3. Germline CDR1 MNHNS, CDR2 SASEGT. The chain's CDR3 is CASNYGTRAGEPFF. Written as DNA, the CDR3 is TGTGCCAGCAACTACGGGACTAGAGCCGGGGAGCCGTTTTTT.

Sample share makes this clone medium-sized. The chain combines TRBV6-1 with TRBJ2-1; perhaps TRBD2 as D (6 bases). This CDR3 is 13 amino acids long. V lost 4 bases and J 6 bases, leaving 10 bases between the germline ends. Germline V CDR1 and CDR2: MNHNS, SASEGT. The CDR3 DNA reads TGTGCCAGCAGTGGGGGACTTATCAATGAGCAGTTCTTC. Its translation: CASSGGLINEQFF.

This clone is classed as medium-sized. The CDR3 reads CASTGLTGGFWNEQFF. The CDR3 DNA reads as TGTGCCAGCACGGGATTAACAGGGGGTTTCTGGAATGAGCAGTTCTTC. V usage is TRBV6-1 and J usage is TRBJ2-1; TRBD1 matches at 8 bases. Germline loops: CDR1 MNHNS, CDR2 SASEGT. The CDR3 is 16 amino acids. Trimming removed 7 bases from V and 7 bases from J; junction bases left unmatched: 15.

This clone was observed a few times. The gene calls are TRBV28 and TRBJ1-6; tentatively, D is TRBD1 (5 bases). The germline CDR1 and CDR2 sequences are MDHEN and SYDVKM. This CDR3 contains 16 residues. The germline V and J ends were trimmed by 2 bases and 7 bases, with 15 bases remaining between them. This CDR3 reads CASSLTLTELNSPLHF. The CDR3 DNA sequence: TGTGCCAGCAGTTTAACCTTGACAGAGCTCAATTCACCCCTCCACTTT.

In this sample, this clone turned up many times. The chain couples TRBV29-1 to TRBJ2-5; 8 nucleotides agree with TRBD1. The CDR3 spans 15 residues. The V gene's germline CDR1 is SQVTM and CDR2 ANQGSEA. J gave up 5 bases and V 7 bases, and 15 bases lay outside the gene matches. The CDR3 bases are TGCAGCGCCGAAACCGGGACAGGCCATGCGGAGACCCAGTACTTC. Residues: CSAETGTGHAETQYF.

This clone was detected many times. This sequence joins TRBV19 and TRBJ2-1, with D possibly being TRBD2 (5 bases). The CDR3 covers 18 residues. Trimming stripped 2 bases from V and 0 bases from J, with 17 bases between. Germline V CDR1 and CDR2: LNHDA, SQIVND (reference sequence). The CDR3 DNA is TGTGCCAGTAGTATACTAGGTGGAGCGGCCTACTCCTACAATGAGCAGTTCTTC. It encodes CASSILGGAAYSYNEQFF. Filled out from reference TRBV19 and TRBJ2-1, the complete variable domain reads DGGITQSPKYLFRKEGQNVTLSCEQNLNHDAMYWYRQDPGQGLRLIYYSQIVNDFQKGDIAEGYSVSREKKESFPLTVTSAQKNPTAFYLCASSILGGAAYSYNEQFFGPGTRLTVL.

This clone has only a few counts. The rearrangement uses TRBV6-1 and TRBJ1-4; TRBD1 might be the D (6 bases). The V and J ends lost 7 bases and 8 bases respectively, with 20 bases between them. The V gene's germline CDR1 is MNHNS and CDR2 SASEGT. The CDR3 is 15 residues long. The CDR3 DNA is TGTGCCAGCATTCCTGGGGGCGGGCTGCGGGAAAAACTGTTTTTT. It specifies CASIPGGGLREKLFF.